Reported below is one T cell receptor (beta chain). This clone was observed a single time. Its antigen specificity is not known. Per-base qualities were not stored, and no clone one base away is much larger. The cohort comprised fewer than 750 healthy bone marrow donors. Cohort members were all nominally healthy when sampled, although unrecorded immune exposures were likely present. The donor tested CMV seronegative and was one of the 352 seronegative cohort members. A peripheral blood sample was provided by each donor, and peripheral blood mononuclear cells were used for TCR beta sequencing. Genomic DNA was extracted from the blood cell samples with the Qiagen DNeasy Blood Extraction Kit. Libraries were constructed by the immunoSEQ multiplex PCR assay. The multiplex PCR relied on a mix of 60 forward primers for TCR Vbeta segments and 13 reverse primers for TCR Jbeta segments. The CDR3 region of rearranged TCR beta genes was amplified from genomic DNA with a multiplex PCR assay. On the Illumina HiSeq System, the amplified TCR beta libraries were sequenced as 87-base-pair reads. The authors processed their data as follows. In a later analysis, tens of millions of unique TCR beta chains were counted across the 690 or so repertoires, and roughly 10 million of these chains were shared by at least two donors. Raw reads were error-corrected and collapsed into unique sequences with a nearest-neighbor algorithm that merged closely related sequences to remove PCR and sequencing errors. Alignment of CDR3 sequences to IMGT reference sequences was used to assign V, D and J gene segments. For a sequence to be retained, a match of at least six nucleotides was required to both a V gene segment and a J gene segment. Rearrangements were called productive when the CDR3 lacked stop codons and stayed in frame with V and J; all others were non-productive. Following IMGT convention, CDR3 was defined as the stretch from the second conserved V-encoded cysteine up to the conserved J-encoded phenylalanine. The earlier analysis of 500 to 650 of the donors excluded any sequence lacking an unambiguous match to a single V gene segment. In an earlier analysis of a few hundred of the donors, V segments were called functional above 56.7% productive rearrangements and were called segregating when the between-donor standard deviation exceeded 5%. A statistical classification framework was developed to diagnose cytomegalovirus status using the catalog of TCR beta chain sequences. V and J gene assignment, in a later analysis, came from comparing TCR nucleotide sequences with IMGT/GENE-DB human TR gene sequences. The TCRdist pipeline was used in a later analysis to assign CDR3 sequences and most-parsimonious VDJ recombination scenarios. In a later analysis, each TCR beta chain was defined by its CDR3 amino acid sequence together with its V-gene family, and reads without a unique V-gene family were excluded. A later analysis removed roughly 590 highly shared, low-generation-probability nucleotide sequences to deal with suspected cross-contamination and a sequencing artifact. For each public chain, a later analysis derived a clonal expansion index from normalized ranks of inferred template counts within each repertoire. A later analysis computed generation probabilities with a VDJ recombination model fitted to out-of-frame rearrangements, and checked the results against IGoR. In a later analysis, TCR-TCR, TCR-HLA and TCR-CMV co-occurrence was scored with hypergeometric tests, and a repertoire-size bias correction was applied to TCR pairs. False discovery rates were estimated in a later analysis by permuting HLA or CMV assignments 20 times. In a later analysis, co-occurring TCRs were grouped using DBSCAN, and TCRdist sequence similarity was added for clustering within HLA-allele-positive subsets. For co-occurrence clustering, repertoires with fewer than 30,000 or more than 120,000 public chains were excluded, along with a handful of repertoires with anomalous nucleotide sharing. TCRdb took over this immuneACCESS table, retaining in-frame rearrangements with V and J assigned. Such tables are incomplete; in checked studies, under half of the missing clones stem from an unresolved V gene, and the remainder is unexplained. That table supplies the V and J calls and clone size; D and trimming were determined from the DNA. Counted in this sample were 200,000 to 300,000 clones; around 78% of them appeared once. Approximately 0.47% of the sample goes to the ten largest clones.

The data stem from a study of cytomegalovirus exposure and HLA in healthy donors (dated by TCRdb to about 2017). For the study in its entirety: According to an earlier analysis of around 600 of the donors, some 180 million T cells yielded roughly 110 million unique TCR beta sequences and 276 Gb of sequence data. Several DR-DQ haplotypes were handled as single units for association and clustering because linkage in the cohort was strong. The study aimed to test whether signatures of past pathogen exposure could be identified by cataloging public T cell receptors. Among about 360 genotyped donors of the cohort, an average of approximately 240,000 unique TCR beta nucleotide sequences were sequenced per donor, roughly 20% of them non-productive. To predict cytomegalovirus infection status, the study brought together high-throughput TCR immunosequencing, statistical association of individual TCRs with disease status, and machine learning. Alongside the repertoire data, information on donor age, sex, ethnicity and CMV serostatus was compiled. An earlier analysis of about 620 of the donors applied high-throughput TCR beta sequencing to assess whether each TCR beta V gene segment acted as functional or pseudogenic. The study used immunosequencing to profile the T cell repertoires of some 600 subjects and linked those repertoires to cytomegalovirus serostatus. Rather than using new phenotypic data, the later analysis identified candidate immune exposures from TCR beta sequences and from how often those sequences occurred across donors. Genome-wide SNP genotypes for about 55% of the roughly 670 donors were used in a later genetic analysis, which treated that subset as a discovery cohort. An early release covering roughly 640 HLA-typed donors comprised around 300 gigabases of sequencing data and around 85 million unique TCR sequences. All discovery cohort repertoires had been generated using a single sequencing platform. In a later analysis, previously published TCR beta repertoires from about 640 donors were re-analyzed and high-resolution HLA genotyping was added so that TCR occurrence patterns could be studied. Along with the roughly 700-subject first cohort, a separate validation cohort of roughly 110 different subjects was used. Class I and class II HLA loci were covered by the typing at four-digit resolution. The genetic ancestry cluster associated with self-reported Caucasian donors included 81% of the 398 genotyped donors. Typing coverage varied by locus: about 629-630 donors for A, B, C, DRB1 and DQB1; roughly 520 for DQA1; over 600 for DPA1; approximately 450 for DPB1. General conclusions and limits of the study: A later analysis associated 15,000 or so TCR beta sequences with specific HLA alleles at a false discovery rate of 0.05. In a later analysis, TCR association rates were found to vary across HLA loci, with the most associated TCRs seen for DRB1 alleles and the fewest for HLA-C alleles. Compared with the roughly 700-donor mean, donors in an Asian-associated ancestry cluster had fewer N-insertions in productive TCRs, according to a later genetic analysis. A further reported finding was that TCR beta sequences accurately predicted the HLA-A and HLA-B alleles for most subjects in the first cohort. The presence/absence analyses assumed that sequencing depth was roughly uniform across donors, and that assumption may not be true. Cytomegalovirus status was reported to be diagnosed by the classifier with high specificity and sensitivity in both the original and validation cohorts. The authors suggested that the approach could potentially be extended to other disease states and immunological phenotypes. Across donors, most TCR sequences were observed very rarely, whereas some public TCRs were present in many individuals. A cluster of highly shared sequence variants was judged likely to represent a technical artifact of the sequencing pipeline. The only immune exposure information available for the cohort was CMV serostatus. Linkage disequilibrium might explain the correlated functional status among segregating V segments, but an unknown experimental factor could not be excluded. Because HLA typing was missing for some donors at each locus, association tests included only the typed subset. In a later analysis, HLA-associated TCR beta chains showed more clonal expansion and lower generation probabilities than non-associated chains that were equally common. A later genetic analysis associated a missense DCLRE1C variant with V-gene and J-gene trimming of TCR beta chains, and an independent cohort replicated the association. According to a later analysis, most CMV-associated TCR beta chains appeared to be HLA-restricted, and the HLA associations seemed to be driven largely by CMV exposure. A few of the identified cytomegalovirus-associated TCR beta chains were confirmed in vitro to be specific for cytomegalovirus antigens. An earlier analysis of 587 of the donors showed that most TCR beta V segments appeared in productive rearrangements either about 87% or about 30% of the time, which broadly matched IMGT annotations. Assigning TCR associations to individual alleles was difficult when HLA alleles, especially DR and DQ, strongly co-occurred. A later analysis reported that several top co-occurrence clusters appeared linked to parvovirus B19, influenza, CMV and Epstein-Barr virus. About 15 rarely observed V segments, including chromosome 9 orphons, were excluded from the earlier analysis of about 500 of the donors because counts were too low. In the study, 150 to 200 TCR beta chains were listed as associated with cytomegalovirus. This cohort had only TCR beta chains sequenced, and the lack of alpha or paired-chain data limited which features could be detected.

Sequencing used PBMCs. The sequence derives from a boy younger than 18 in good health and CMV-seronegative.

The nucleotide sequence reads as follows: TGTGCCAGCAGTTACCGGCGCGGATCCTATGGCTACACCTTC. It codes for CASSYRRGSYGYTF. The rearranged chain carries TRBV6-5 and TRBJ1-2; no confident D gene assignment can be made. From its cysteine to its phenylalanine, the CDR3 spans 14 amino acids. CDR3 DNA is the only sequence kept; it has 42 bases, read in frame from the first base. The germline V gene supplies CDR1 MNHEY and CDR2 SVGAGI. Deletion took 2 bases off V and 4 bases off J, with a span of 11 bases between the germline ends.